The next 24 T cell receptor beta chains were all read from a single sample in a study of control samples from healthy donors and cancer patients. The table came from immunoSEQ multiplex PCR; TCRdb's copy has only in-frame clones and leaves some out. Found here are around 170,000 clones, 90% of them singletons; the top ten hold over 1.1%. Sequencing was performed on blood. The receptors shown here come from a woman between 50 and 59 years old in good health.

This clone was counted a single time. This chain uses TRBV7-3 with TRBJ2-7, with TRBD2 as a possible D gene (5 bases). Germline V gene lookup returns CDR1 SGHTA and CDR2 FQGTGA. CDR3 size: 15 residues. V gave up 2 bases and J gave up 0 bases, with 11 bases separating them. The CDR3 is CASSLHGRASYEQYF. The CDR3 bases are TGTGCCAGCAGCTTACACGGGCGGGCCTCCTACGAGCAGTACTTC.

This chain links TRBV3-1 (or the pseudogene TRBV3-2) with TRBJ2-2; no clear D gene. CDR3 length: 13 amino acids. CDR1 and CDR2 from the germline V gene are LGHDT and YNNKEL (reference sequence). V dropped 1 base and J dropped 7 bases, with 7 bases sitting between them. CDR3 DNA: TGTGCCAGCAGCCAAGCAGTGGACGGGGAGCTGTTTTTT. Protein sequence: CASSQAVDGELFF.

CDR3 sequence reads: CASSYYRGNEQFF. The CDR3 coding sequence is TGTGCCAGCAGCTACTACAGGGGGAATGAGCAGTTCTTC. This chain connects TRBV7-2 to TRBJ2-1; 8 bases line up with TRBD1. Germline V gives CDR1 SGHTA, CDR2 FQGNSA. The length of the CDR3 is 13 residues. Unmatched junction bases numbered 3, after V lost 4 bases and J lost 7 bases.

The CDR3 protein is CASSGGRDRVHYGYTF. The CDR3 coding sequence is TGTGCCAGCAGCGGCGGGAGGGACAGGGTTCACTATGGCTACACCTTC. This chain connects TRBV9 to TRBJ1-2; 9 bases are shared with TRBD1. V trimming: 3 bases; J trimming: 3 bases; junction bases outside the gene matches: 9. Germline values: CDR1 SGDLS, CDR2 YYNGEE. This CDR3 contains 16 residues.

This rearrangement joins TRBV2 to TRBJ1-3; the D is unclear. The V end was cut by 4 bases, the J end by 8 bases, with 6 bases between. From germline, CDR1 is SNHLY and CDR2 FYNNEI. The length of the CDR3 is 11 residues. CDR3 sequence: CASSAKDTIYF. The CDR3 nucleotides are TGTGCCAGCAGTGCTAAGGACACCATATATTTT. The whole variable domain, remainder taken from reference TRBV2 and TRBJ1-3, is EPEVTQTPSHQVTQMGQEVILRCVPISNHLYFYWYRQILGQKVEFLVSFYNNEISEKSEIFDDQFSVERPDGSNFTLKIRSTKLEDSAMYFCASSAKDTIYFGEGSWLTVV.

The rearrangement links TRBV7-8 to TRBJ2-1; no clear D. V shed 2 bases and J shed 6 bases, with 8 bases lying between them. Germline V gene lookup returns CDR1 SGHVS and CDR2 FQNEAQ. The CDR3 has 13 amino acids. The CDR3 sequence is CASSLFLVNEQFF. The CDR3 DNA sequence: TGTGCCAGCAGCTTATTCCTAGTCAATGAGCAGTTCTTC.

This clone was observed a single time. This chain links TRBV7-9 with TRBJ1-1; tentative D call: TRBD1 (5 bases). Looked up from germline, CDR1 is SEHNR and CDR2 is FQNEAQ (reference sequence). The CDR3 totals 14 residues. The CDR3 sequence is CARATEGRFTEAFF. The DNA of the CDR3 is TGTGCGCGAGCCACGGAGGGGAGGTTCACTGAAGCTTTCTTT.

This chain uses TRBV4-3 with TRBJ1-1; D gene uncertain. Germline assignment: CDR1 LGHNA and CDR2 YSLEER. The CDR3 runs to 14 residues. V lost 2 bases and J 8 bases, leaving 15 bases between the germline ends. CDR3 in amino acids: CASSQFPTELEAFF. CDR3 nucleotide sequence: TGCGCCAGCAGCCAATTCCCGACCGAGTTGGAAGCTTTCTTT.

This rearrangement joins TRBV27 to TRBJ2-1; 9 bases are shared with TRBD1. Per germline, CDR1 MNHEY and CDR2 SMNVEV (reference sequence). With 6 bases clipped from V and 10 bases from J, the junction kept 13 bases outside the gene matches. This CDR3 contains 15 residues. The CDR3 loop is CASSRWDREVGEQFF. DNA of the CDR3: TGTGCCAGCAGCCGTTGGGACAGGGAAGTTGGGGAGCAGTTCTTC.

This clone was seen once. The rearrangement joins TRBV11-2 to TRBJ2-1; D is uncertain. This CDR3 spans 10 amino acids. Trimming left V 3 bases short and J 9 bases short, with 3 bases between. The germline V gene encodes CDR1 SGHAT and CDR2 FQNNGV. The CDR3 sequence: CASSLGEQFF. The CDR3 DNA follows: TGTGCCAGCAGCTTGGGTGAGCAGTTCTTC.

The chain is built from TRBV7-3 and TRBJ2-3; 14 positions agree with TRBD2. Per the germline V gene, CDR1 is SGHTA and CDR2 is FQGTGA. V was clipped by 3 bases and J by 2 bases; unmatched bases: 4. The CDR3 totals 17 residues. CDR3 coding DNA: TGTGCCAGCAGCTTTGGACTAGCGGGGGGCCTCACAGATACGCAGTATTTT. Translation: CASSFGLAGGLTDTQYF.

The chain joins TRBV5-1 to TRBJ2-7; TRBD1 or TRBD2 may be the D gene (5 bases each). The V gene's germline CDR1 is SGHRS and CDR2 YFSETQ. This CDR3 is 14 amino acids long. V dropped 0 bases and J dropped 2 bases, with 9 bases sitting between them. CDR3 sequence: CASSLAGTTYEQYF. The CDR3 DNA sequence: TGCGCCAGCAGCTTGGCAGGGACCACCTACGAGCAGTACTTC.

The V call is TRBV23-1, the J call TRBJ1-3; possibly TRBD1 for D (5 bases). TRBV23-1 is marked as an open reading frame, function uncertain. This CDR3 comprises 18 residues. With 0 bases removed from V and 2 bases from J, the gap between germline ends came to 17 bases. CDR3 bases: TGCGCCAGCAGTCAATCGGGGGTCGGGGGAGGCACTGGAAACACCATATATTTT. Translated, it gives CASSQSGVGGGTGNTIYF.

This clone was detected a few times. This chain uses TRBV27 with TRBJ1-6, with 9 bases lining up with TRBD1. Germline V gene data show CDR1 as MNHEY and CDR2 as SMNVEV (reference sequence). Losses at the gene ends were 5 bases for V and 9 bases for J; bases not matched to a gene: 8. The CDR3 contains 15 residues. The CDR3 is CASSRTGAWGSPLHF. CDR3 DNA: TGTGCCAGCAGTCGGACAGGGGCCTGGGGTTCACCCCTCCACTTT.

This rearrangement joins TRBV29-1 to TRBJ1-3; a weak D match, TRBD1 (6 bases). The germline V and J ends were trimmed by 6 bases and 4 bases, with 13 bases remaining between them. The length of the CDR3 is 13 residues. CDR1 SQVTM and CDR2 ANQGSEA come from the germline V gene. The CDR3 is CSVLRGFGNTIYF. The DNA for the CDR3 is TGCAGCGTACTCAGGGGATTCGGAAACACCATATATTTT.

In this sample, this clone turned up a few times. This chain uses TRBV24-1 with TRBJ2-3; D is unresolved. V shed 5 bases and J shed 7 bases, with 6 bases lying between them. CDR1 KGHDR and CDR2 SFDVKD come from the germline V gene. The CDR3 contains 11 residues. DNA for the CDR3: TGTGCCACCAGTGTACAAAATACGCAGTATTTT. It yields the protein CATSVQNTQYF.

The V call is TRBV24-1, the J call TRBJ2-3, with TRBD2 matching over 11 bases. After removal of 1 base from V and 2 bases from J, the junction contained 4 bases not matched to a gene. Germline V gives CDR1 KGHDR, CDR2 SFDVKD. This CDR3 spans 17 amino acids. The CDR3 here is CATSDFGTSGTTDTQYF. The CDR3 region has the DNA TGTGCCACCAGTGATTTTGGGACTAGCGGTACCACAGATACGCAGTATTTT.

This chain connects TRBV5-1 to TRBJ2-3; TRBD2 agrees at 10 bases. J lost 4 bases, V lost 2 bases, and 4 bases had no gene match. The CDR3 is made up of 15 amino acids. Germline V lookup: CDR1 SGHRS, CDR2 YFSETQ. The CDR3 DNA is TGCGCCAGCAGCTTAGCGGGGGGGGCCGCAGATACGCAGTATTTT. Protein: CASSLAGGAADTQYF.

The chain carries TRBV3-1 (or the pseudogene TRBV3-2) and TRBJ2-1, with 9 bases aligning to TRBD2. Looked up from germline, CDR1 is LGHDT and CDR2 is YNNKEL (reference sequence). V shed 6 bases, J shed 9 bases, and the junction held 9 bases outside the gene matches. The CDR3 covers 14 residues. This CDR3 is CASSRLAGVGEQFF. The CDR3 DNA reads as TGTGCCAGCAGTAGATTAGCGGGAGTGGGTGAGCAGTTCTTC.

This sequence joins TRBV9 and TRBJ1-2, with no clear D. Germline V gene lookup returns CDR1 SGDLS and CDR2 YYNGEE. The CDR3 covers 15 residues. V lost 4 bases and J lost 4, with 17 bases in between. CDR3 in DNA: TGTGCCAGCAGCCCCTTCCTACATGGAGGCTATGGCTACACCTTC. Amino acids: CASSPFLHGGYGYTF.

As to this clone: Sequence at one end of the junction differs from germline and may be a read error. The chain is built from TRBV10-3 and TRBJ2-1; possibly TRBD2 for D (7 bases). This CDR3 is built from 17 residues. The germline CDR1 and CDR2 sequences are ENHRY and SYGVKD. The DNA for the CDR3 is TGTGCCATCAGTGAGTCTTGGGGGGGCGTCTCCTACAATGAGCAGCTCTTC. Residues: CAISESWGGVSYNEQLF.

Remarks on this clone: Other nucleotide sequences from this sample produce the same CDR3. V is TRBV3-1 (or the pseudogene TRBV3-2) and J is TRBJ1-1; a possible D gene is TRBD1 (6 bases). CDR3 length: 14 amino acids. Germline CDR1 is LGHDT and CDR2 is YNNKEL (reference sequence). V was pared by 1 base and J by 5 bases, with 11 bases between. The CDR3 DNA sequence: TGTGCCAGCAGCCAAGCACAGGGTCGAACTGAAGCTTTCTTT. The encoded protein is CASSQAQGRTEAFF.

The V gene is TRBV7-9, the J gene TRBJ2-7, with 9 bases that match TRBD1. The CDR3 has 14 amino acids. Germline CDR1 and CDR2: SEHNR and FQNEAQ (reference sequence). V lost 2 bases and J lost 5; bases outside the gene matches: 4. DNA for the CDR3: TGTGCCAGCAGCTTAACAGGGGGCATAGACGAGCAGTACTTC. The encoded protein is CASSLTGGIDEQYF.

In DNA form, the CDR3 reads TGTGCCAGCTCGGAAGGGGTGGCCAACATTCAGTACTTC. It codes for CASSEGVANIQYF. The gene calls are TRBV27 and TRBJ2-4; possible D gene TRBD1, 5 bases. V was clipped by 8 bases and J by 7 bases, with 15 bases between them. This CDR3 contains 13 residues. Germline values: CDR1 MNHEY, CDR2 SMNVEV (reference sequence).